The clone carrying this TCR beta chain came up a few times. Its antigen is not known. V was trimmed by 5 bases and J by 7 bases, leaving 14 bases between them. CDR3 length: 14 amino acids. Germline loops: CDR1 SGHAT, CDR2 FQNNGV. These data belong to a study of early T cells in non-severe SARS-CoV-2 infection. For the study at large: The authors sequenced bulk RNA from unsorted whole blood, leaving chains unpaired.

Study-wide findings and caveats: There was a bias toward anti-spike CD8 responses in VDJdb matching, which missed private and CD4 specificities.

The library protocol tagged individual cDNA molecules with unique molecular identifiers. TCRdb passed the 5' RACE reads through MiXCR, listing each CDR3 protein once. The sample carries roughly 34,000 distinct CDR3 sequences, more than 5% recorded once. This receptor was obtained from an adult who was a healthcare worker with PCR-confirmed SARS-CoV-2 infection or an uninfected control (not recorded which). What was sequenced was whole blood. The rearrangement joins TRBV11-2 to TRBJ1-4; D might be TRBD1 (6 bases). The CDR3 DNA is TGTGCCAGCAGCCCGACAGGAGGAGTTGAAAAACTGTTTTTT. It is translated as CASSPTGGVEKLFF.